These 26 T cell receptor beta chains share one sample of origin, sequenced in a study of blood T cell repertoires in COVID-19 (TCRdb year 2020). Library prep was done by the immunoSEQ multiplex PCR assay. TCRdb obtained this table from immuneACCESS and retained in-frame rearrangements with V and J assigned. These tables miss some clones; where compared with another copy, unresolved V genes account for less than half of the shortfall, and the remainder is unexplained. The sample records 150,000 to 200,000 clones, roughly 84% of which are singletons. 0.95% to 1.5% of the sample rests with the top ten. The specimen sequenced was peripheral blood. The receptors stem from a man in his sixties who had recovered from COVID-19.

The chain is built from TRBV7-2 and TRBJ2-7; 13 nucleotides match TRBD2. The V gene end was trimmed by 4 bases and the J gene end by 6 bases; junction bases not matched to a gene: 6. There are 15 residues in the CDR3. The germline gives CDR1 SGHTA, CDR2 FQGNSA. CDR3 sequence: CASSSTGLAGVEQYF. DNA for the CDR3: TGTGCCAGCAGCTCTACCGGACTAGCGGGGGTCGAGCAGTACTTC.

The chain combines TRBV7-3 with TRBJ1-5; TRBD1 matches at 9 bases. The CDR3 consists of 17 residues. Germline V gene data show CDR1 as SGHTA and CDR2 as FQGTGA. V shed 3 bases, J shed 3 bases, and the junction held 9 bases outside the gene matches. CDR3 coding DNA: TGTGCCAGCAGCTTCGGGGCAGGACAGGGGAACAATCAGCCCCAGCATTTT. It codes for CASSFGAGQGNNQPQHF.

Written as DNA, the CDR3 is TGTGCCAGCAGCTTGCGGGGGAGCACAGATACGCAGTATTTT. Its protein product is CASSLRGSTDTQYF. The V call is TRBV11-3, the J call TRBJ2-3; 7 bases are a match to TRBD2. The CDR3 spans 14 residues. V lost 3 bases and J lost 0; bases outside the gene matches: 0. Germline V lookup: CDR1 SGHNT, CDR2 YENEEA.

The chain recombines TRBV19 with TRBJ1-5; 7 bases line up with TRBD1. The CDR3 has 15 amino acids. Unmatched junction bases numbered 18, after V lost 9 bases and J lost 10 bases. Germline CDR1 LNHDA, CDR2 SQIVND (reference sequence). The CDR3 nucleotides are TGTGCCAGCGACCGGGACAGCACACCGCCTGACCCCCAGCATTTT. This encodes CASDRDSTPPDPQHF. The full variable domain, with the rest looked up from reference TRBV19 and TRBJ1-5, is DGGITQSPKYLFRKEGQNVTLSCEQNLNHDAMYWYRQDPGQGLRLIYYSQIVNDFQKGDIAEGYSVSREKKESFPLTVTSAQKNPTAFYLCASDRDSTPPDPQHFGDGTRLSIL.

In its sample, this clone was seen once. This chain connects TRBV7-8 to TRBJ2-3; D call uncertain. Between the trimmed V and J ends, which lost 5 bases and 6 bases, there was a span of 9 bases. The CDR3 is made up of 12 amino acids. The germline V gene encodes CDR1 SGHVS and CDR2 FQNEAQ. CDR3 sequence reads: CASSQARDTQYF. CDR3 DNA sequence: TGTGCCAGCAGCCAAGCCAGGGATACGCAGTATTTT.

This clone was observed a few times. The chain is built from TRBV4-1 and TRBJ2-1; the match to TRBD1 covers 10 bases. Germline trimming cut 3 bases from V and 7 bases from J; bases unmatched to any gene: 9. Germline CDR1 is MGHRA and CDR2 is YSYEKL. The CDR3 spans 16 residues. CDR3 sequence reads: CASSHTPGQGSNEQFF. CDR3 nucleotide sequence: TGCGCCAGCAGCCACACTCCGGGACAGGGGTCGAATGAGCAGTTCTTC.

This chain uses TRBV24-1 with TRBJ2-1; tentative D call: TRBD2 (5 bases). The CDR3 loop spans 16 amino acids. Trimming cost V 2 bases and J 5 bases, with 15 bases left between them. Germline loops: CDR1 KGHDR, CDR2 SFDVKD. The CDR3 region is CATSDSGGGLHNEQFF. The CDR3 region has the DNA TGTGCCACCAGTGATTCAGGAGGTGGGTTACACAATGAGCAGTTCTTC.

This clone has more than one count but fewer than ten. V gene TRBV10-3 combines with J gene TRBJ1-5, with a tentative D call TRBD1 (5 bases). There are 14 residues in the CDR3. V shed 5 bases and J shed 1 base, with 9 bases lying between them. Germline CDR1 ENHRY, CDR2 SYGVKD. The CDR3 loop reads CAISTGLSNQPQHF. Written as DNA, the CDR3 is TGTGCCATCAGTACAGGTTTGAGCAATCAGCCCCAGCATTTT.

The rearrangement uses TRBV5-5 and TRBJ1-4; no clear D. CDR3 length: 16 amino acids. The germline gives CDR1 SGHKS, CDR2 YYEKEE (reference sequence). The germline V and J ends were trimmed by 5 bases and 1 base, with 15 bases remaining between them. The CDR3 loop reads CASRVRLGETNEKLFF. The CDR3 DNA reads TGTGCCAGCAGAGTGAGGCTGGGTGAAACTAATGAAAAACTGTTTTTT. The full variable domain, in which reference TRBV5-5 and TRBJ1-4 provide the parts outside the CDR3, is DAGVTQSPTHLIKTRGQQVTLRCSPISGHKSVSWYQQVLGQGPQFIFQYYEKEERGRGNFPDRFSARQFPNYSSELNVNALLLGDSALYLCASRVRLGETNEKLFFGSGTQLSVL.

The gene calls are TRBV6-5 and TRBJ1-2; D may be TRBD1 (6 bases). CDR1 MNHEY and CDR2 SVGAGI come from the germline V gene. The CDR3 has 15 amino acids. V dropped 0 bases and J dropped 5 bases, with 13 bases sitting between them. The CDR3 loop is CASSYSPGAPYGYTF. In DNA, the CDR3 is TGTGCCAGCAGTTACTCCCCAGGGGCGCCGTATGGCTACACCTTC.

The rearrangement joins TRBV7-9 to TRBJ2-3; perhaps TRBD2 as D (7 bases). From germline, CDR1 is SEHNR and CDR2 FQNEAQ (reference sequence). The germline V and J ends were trimmed by 5 bases and 2 bases, with 14 bases remaining between them. This CDR3 spans 15 amino acids. The CDR3 bases are TGTGCCAGCAGCCCCGGGGGGCCGACCACAGATACGCAGTATTTT. Encoded protein: CASSPGGPTTDTQYF.

This CDR3 reads CASSPRDWGQPQHF. The CDR3 DNA reads as TGTGCCAGTAGCCCCAGGGACTGGGGTCAGCCCCAGCATTTT. The J gene is TRBJ1-5, the V gene TRBV19; a possible D gene is TRBD1 (5 bases). The length of the CDR3 is 14 residues. Trimming pared 6 bases from V and 6 bases from J, leaving 15 bases between. Germline assignment: CDR1 LNHDA and CDR2 SQIVND (reference sequence). Full variable domain (missing parts from reference TRBV19 and TRBJ1-5): DGGITQSPKYLFRKEGQNVTLSCEQNLNHDAMYWYRQDPGQGLRLIYYSQIVNDFQKGDIAEGYSVSREKKESFPLTVTSAQKNPTAFYLCASSPRDWGQPQHFGDGTRLSIL.

The chain couples TRBV18 to TRBJ2-2, with D tentatively TRBD1 (5 bases). Trimming removed 3 bases from V and 1 base from J, with 9 bases in between. The V gene's germline CDR1 is KGHSH and CDR2 LQKENI. CDR3 size: 15 residues. This chain's CDR3 is CASSPAGMNTGELFF. The CDR3 DNA reads TGTGCCAGCTCACCGGCAGGGATGAACACCGGGGAGCTGTTTTTT.

The chain joins TRBV7-2 to TRBJ1-2; D gene uncertain. The CDR3 consists of 13 residues. Trimming took off 4 bases at V and 5 bases at J, with 11 bases between the two ends. Germline lookup yields CDR1 SGHTA and CDR2 FQGNSA. The CDR3 region is CASSSIQAYGYTF. CDR3 DNA sequence: TGTGCCAGCAGCTCGATCCAGGCGTATGGCTACACCTTC.

This chain links TRBV6-2 or TRBV6-3 with TRBJ1-5; 7 nucleotides match TRBD1. J lost 2 bases, V lost 5 bases, and 12 bases had no gene match. The CDR3 runs to 17 residues. Per the germline V gene, CDR1 is MNHEY and CDR2 is SVGEGT. For the CDR3, the DNA is TGTGCCAGCAGTGGAGGCGGGACAGTAATGCGCAATCAGCCCCAGCATTTT. Amino acid sequence: CASSGGGTVMRNQPQHF.

This chain joins TRBV4-2 and TRBJ1-2, with D tentatively TRBD1 (6 bases). This CDR3 region has 15 residues. Trimming took 2 bases from V and 8 from J, leaving 18 bases between them. Germline V lookup: CDR1 LGHNA, CDR2 YNFKEQ. The DNA for the CDR3 is TGTGCCAGCAGCCAATTTAAGGACAGTGGCGGGGGCTACACCTTC. Protein: CASSQFKDSGGGYTF.

The rearrangement uses TRBV9 and TRBJ2-3; tentative D call: TRBD2 (5 bases). The length of the CDR3 is 14 residues. Germline CDR1 reads SGDLS; CDR2 reads YYNGEE. V lost 0 bases, J lost 6 bases, and 11 bases lay in between. The CDR3 spells CASSVVGERDTQYF. CDR3 sequence (DNA): TGTGCCAGCAGCGTAGTGGGAGAAAGGGATACGCAGTATTTT.

This chain connects TRBV5-1 to TRBJ2-1; TRBD1 aligns across 7 bases. The CDR3 loop spans 16 amino acids. CDR1 and CDR2 (germline): SGHRS, YFSETQ. Trimming at V came to 4 bases and at J to 2 bases, leaving 9 bases not matched to a gene. CDR3 region: CASSRDRVDPYNEQFF. The CDR3 DNA reads TGCGCCAGCAGCCGTGACAGGGTTGATCCCTACAATGAGCAGTTCTTC. Full variable domain (remainder filled in from reference TRBV5-1 and TRBJ2-1): KAGVTQTPRYLIKTRGQQVTLSCSPISGHRSVSWYQQTPGQGLQFLFEYFSETQRNKGNFPGRFSGRQFSNSRSEMNVSTLELGDSALYLCASSRDRVDPYNEQFFGPGTRLTVL.

This clone was found once. The chain combines TRBV5-1 with TRBJ2-5, with a weak D call TRBD2 (5 bases). This CDR3 is built from 14 residues. Germline CDR1 SGHRS, CDR2 YFSETQ. V was clipped by 5 bases and J by 2 bases, with 13 bases between them. CDR3 coding DNA: TGCGCCAGCAGAGACGGGGTATCACAAGAGACCCAGTACTTC. It translates to CASRDGVSQETQYF.

The CDR3 loop is CASSEPTGNYGYTF. CDR3 nucleotides: TGTGCCAGCAGTGAACCGACAGGGAACTATGGCTACACCTTC. The chain recombines TRBV25-1 with TRBJ1-2, with 7 positions matching TRBD1. CDR3 length: 14 residues. V lost 2 bases and J lost 2; bases outside the gene matches: 2. Per the germline V gene, CDR1 is MGHDK and CDR2 is SYGVNS.

The V gene is TRBV2, the J gene TRBJ2-2; TRBD2 agrees at 9 bases. Looked up from germline, CDR1 is SNHLY and CDR2 is FYNNEI. This CDR3 spans 17 amino acids. V trimming: 4 bases; J trimming: 2 bases; junction bases outside the gene matches: 8. The CDR3 bases are TGTGCCAGCAGTGTCGTGGCTAGCGGGGACAACACCGGGGAGCTGTTTTTT. As protein: CASSVVASGDNTGELFF.

The V and J genes are TRBV15 and TRBJ2-5; tentatively, D is TRBD1 (5 bases). The V end was cut by 0 bases, the J end by 4 bases, with 18 bases between. Looked up from germline, CDR1 is LNHNV and CDR2 is YYDKDF (reference sequence). The CDR3 runs to 17 residues. CDR3 sequence: CATSRDRVGASLETQYF. The CDR3 DNA reads as TGTGCCACCAGCAGAGATCGTGTTGGGGCTTCATTAGAGACCCAGTACTTC.

J is TRBJ2-4 and V is TRBV5-1; 7 nucleotides align to TRBD1. This CDR3 spans 15 amino acids. Germline assignment: CDR1 SGHRS and CDR2 YFSETQ. The trim removed 0 bases at V and 9 bases at J, leaving 9 bases unmatched. The CDR3 loop reads CASSLATGEGSIQYF. The CDR3 nucleotides are TGCGCCAGCAGCTTGGCCACAGGGGAAGGCAGCATTCAGTACTTC.

The chain employs TRBV29-1 and TRBJ1-5, with 7 nucleotides matching TRBD1. V gave up 8 bases and J gave up 2 bases; unmatched junction bases: 6. The CDR3 consists of 13 residues. From germline, CDR1 is SQVTM and CDR2 ANQGSEA. CDR3: CSIRQGGNQPQHF. The CDR3, as DNA: TGCAGCATACGACAGGGCGGCAATCAGCCCCAGCATTTT.

J is TRBJ2-3 and V is TRBV19, with 7 bases matching TRBD2. The CDR3 runs 13 residues. After removal of 10 bases from V and 5 bases from J, the junction contained 9 bases not matched to a gene. In germline, CDR1 is LNHDA, CDR2 SQIVND (reference sequence). The CDR3: CATTRGTGDTQYF. DNA for the CDR3: TGTGCCACCACGCGGGGGACTGGAGATACGCAGTATTTT.

This clone occurred a few times. The chain couples TRBV9 to TRBJ2-3, with D possibly matching TRBD1 (6 bases). This CDR3 contains 17 residues. CDR1 is SGDLS and CDR2 is YYNGEE in the germline V gene. V was shortened by 2 bases and J by 2 bases, with 18 bases between the two germline ends. Here the CDR3 DNA reads TGTGCCAGCAGCGTGGGGGCTAGAGACCTCCCCACAGATACGCAGTATTTT. As protein: CASSVGARDLPTDTQYF.